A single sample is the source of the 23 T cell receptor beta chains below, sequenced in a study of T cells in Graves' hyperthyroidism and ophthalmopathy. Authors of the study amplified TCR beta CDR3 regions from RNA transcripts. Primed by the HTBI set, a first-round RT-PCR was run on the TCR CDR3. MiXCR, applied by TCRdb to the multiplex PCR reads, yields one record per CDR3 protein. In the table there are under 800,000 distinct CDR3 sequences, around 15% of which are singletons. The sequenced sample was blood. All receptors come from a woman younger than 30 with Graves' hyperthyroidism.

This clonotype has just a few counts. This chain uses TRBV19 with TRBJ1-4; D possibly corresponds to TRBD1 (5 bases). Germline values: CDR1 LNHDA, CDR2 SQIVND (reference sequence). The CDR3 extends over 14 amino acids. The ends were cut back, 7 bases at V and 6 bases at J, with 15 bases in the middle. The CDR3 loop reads CASTPGLSYEKLFF. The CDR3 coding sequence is TGTGCCAGTACCCCGGGACTGAGTTATGAAAAACTGTTTTTT.

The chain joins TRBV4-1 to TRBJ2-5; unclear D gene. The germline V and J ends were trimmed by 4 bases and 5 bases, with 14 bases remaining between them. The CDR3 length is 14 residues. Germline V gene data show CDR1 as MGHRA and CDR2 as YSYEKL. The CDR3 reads CASSPYPPGETQYF. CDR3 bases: TGCGCCAGCAGCCCCTATCCCCCTGGGGAGACCCAGTACTTC.

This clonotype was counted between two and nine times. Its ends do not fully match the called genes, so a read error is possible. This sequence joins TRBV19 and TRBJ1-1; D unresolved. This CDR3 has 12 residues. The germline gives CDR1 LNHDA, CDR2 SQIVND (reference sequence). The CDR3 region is CAVRLSNTEAFF. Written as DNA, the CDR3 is TGCGCGGTCCGGCTTTCGAACACTGAAGCTTTCTTT.

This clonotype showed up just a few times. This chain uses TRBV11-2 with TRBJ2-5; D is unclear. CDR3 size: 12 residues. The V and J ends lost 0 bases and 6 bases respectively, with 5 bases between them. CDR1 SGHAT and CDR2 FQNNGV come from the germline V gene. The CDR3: CASSLDSKTQYF. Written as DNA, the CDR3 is TGTGCCAGCAGCTTAGATTCGAAGACCCAGTACTTC. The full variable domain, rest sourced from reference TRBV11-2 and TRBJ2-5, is EAGVAQSPRYKIIEKRQSVAFWCNPISGHATLYWYQQILGQGPKLLIQFQNNGVVDDSQLPKDRFSAERLKGVDSTLKIQPAKLEDSAVYLCASSLDSKTQYFGPGTRLLVL.

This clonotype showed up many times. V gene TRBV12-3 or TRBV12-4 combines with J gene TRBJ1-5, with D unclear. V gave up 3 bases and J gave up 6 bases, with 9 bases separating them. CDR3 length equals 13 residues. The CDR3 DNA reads TGTGCCAGCAGTTTGGCAGTCGGTCAGCCCCAGCATTTT. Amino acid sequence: CASSLAVGQPQHF.

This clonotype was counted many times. The CDR3 sequence is CAVGVHEQYF. The CDR3 DNA reads as TGTGCGGTCGGGGTCCACGAGCAGTACTTC. V and J are TRBV28 and TRBJ2-7; maybe TRBD2 (5 bases). CDR3 length: 10 residues. Germline lookup yields CDR1 MDHEN and CDR2 SYDVKM. Looking up the rest from reference TRBV28 and TRBJ2-7 gives the full variable domain: DVKVTQSSRYLVKRTGEKVFLECVQDMDHENMFWYRQDPGLGLRLIYFSYDVKMKEKGDIPEGYSVSREKKERFSLILESASTNQTSMYLCAVGVHEQYFGPGTRLTVT.

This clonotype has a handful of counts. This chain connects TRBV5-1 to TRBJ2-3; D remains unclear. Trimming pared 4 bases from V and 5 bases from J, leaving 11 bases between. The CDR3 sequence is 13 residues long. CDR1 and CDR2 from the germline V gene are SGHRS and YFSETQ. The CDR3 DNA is TGCGCCAGCAGCCATAAAGCGCGAGATACGCAGTATTTT. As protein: CASSHKARDTQYF.

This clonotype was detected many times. The CDR3 coding sequence is TGTGCCAGCTCACCATCACTAGCGGGAGATGAGCAGTTCTTC. As protein: CASSPSLAGDEQFF. The chain carries TRBV18 and TRBJ2-1, with 11 bases matching TRBD2. This CDR3 comprises 14 residues. V gave up 2 bases and J gave up 8 bases; unmatched junction bases: 2. The germline CDR1 and CDR2 sequences are KGHSH and LQKENI.

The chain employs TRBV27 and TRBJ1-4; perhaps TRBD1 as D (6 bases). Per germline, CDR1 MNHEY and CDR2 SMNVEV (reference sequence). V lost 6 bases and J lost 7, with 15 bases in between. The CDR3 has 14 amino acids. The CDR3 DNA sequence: TGTGCCAGCAGCCTAGGGGGGTCTGCTGAAAAACTGTTTTTT. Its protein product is CASSLGGSAEKLFF.

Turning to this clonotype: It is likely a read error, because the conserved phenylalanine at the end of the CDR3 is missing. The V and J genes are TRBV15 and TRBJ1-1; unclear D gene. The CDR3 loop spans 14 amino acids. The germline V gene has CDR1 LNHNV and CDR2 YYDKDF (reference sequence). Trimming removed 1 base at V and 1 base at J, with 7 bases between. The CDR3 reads CATSRASPNTEAFL. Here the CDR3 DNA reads TGTGCCACCAGCAGAGCGTCCCCGAACACTGAAGCTTTCCTT.

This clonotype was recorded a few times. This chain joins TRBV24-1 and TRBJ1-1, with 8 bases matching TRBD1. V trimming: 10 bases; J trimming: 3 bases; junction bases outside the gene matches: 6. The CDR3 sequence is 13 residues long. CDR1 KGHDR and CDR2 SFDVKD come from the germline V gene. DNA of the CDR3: TGTGCCACGCAGACAGGGGAGGACACTGAAGCTTTCTTT. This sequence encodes CATQTGEDTEAFF.

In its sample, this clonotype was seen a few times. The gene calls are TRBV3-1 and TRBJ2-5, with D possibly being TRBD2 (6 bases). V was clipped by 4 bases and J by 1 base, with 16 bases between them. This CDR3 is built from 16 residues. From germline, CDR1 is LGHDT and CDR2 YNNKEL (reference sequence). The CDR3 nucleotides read TGTGCCAGCAGCCGACAACATCGGGGGTCCCAAGAGACCCAGTACTTC. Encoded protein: CASSRQHRGSQETQYF.

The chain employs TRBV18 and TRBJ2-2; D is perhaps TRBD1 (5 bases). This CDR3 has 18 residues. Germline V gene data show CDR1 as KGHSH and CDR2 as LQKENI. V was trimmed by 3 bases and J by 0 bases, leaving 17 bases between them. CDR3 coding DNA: TGTGCCAGCTCACCTCTTGCTCCGGGCAGGGCGAACACCGGGGAGCTGTTTTTT. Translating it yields CASSPLAPGRANTGELFF.

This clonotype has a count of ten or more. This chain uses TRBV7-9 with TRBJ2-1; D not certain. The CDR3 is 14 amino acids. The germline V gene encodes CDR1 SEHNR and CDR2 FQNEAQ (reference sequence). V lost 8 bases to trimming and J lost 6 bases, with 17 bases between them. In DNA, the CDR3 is TGTGCCAGCGGACCCGTAAAAGAAATCAATGAGCAGTTCTTC. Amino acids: CASGPVKEINEQFF.

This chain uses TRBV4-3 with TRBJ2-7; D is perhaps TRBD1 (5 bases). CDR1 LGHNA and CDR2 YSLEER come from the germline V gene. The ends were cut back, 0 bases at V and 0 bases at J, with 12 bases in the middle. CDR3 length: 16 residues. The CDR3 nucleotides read TGCGCCAGCAGCCAAGAACCCTCAGGGTACTCCTACGAGCAGTACTTC. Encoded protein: CASSQEPSGYSYEQYF.

CDR3 bases: TGTGCCAGCAGCTTCGACGGGGATACGCAGTATTTT. This gives the protein CASSFDGDTQYF. The genes are TRBV5-4 and TRBJ2-3, with D hard to call. CDR1 and CDR2 from the germline V gene are SGHNT and YYREEE (reference sequence). V was clipped by 2 bases and J by 6 bases, with 7 bases between them. CDR3 length: 12 residues. The variable domain in full, completed from reference TRBV5-4 and TRBJ2-3, reads ETGVTQSPTHLIKTRGQQVTLRCSSQSGHNTVSWYQQALGQGPQFIFQYYREEENGRGNFPPRFSGLQFPNYSSELNVNALELDDSALYLCASSFDGDTQYFGPGTRLTVL.

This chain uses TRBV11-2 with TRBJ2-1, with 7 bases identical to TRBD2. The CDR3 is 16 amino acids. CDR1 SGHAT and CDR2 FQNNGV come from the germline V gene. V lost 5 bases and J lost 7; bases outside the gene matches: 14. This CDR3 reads CASSPPDGGRINEQFF. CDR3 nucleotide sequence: TGTGCCAGCAGCCCCCCGGACGGCGGGAGAATAAATGAGCAGTTCTTC.

The CDR3 protein is CASSVVGGGNTEAFF. The CDR3 nucleotides are TGTGCCAGCAGCGTAGTCGGGGGGGGGAACACTGAAGCTTTCTTT. The rearrangement uses TRBV9 and TRBJ1-1; D possibly corresponds to TRBD1 (5 bases). The germline gives CDR1 SGDLS, CDR2 YYNGEE. The CDR3 is 15 residues long. With 0 bases removed from V and 1 base from J, the gap between germline ends came to 10 bases.

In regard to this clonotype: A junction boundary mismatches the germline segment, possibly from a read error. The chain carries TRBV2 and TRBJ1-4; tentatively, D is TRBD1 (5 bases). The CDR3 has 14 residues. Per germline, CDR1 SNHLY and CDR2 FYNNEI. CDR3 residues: CASSRDRTNEELFF. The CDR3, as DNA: TGTGCCAGCAGCAGGGATCGGACTAATGAAGAACTGTTTTTT.

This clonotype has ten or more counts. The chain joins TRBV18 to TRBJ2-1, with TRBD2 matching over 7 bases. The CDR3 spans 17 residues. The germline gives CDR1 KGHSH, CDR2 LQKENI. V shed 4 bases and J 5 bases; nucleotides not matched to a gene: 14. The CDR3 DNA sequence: TGTGCCAGCTCACTATATGGGTCAGGCGGGAGAAACAATGAGCAGTTCTTC. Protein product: CASSLYGSGGRNNEQFF.

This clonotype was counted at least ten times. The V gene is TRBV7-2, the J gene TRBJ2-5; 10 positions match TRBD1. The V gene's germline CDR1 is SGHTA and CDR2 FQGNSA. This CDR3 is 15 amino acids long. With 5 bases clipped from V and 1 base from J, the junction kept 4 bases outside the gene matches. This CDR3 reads CASSPGQGVQETQYF. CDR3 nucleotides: TGTGCCAGCAGCCCCGGACAGGGGGTCCAAGAGACCCAGTACTTC. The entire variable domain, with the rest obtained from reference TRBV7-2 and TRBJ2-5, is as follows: GAGVSQSPSNKVTEKGKDVELRCDPISGHTALYWYRQSLGQGLEFLIYFQGNSAPDKSGLPSDRFSAERTGGSVSTLTIQRTQQEDSAVYLCASSPGQGVQETQYFGPGTRLLVL.

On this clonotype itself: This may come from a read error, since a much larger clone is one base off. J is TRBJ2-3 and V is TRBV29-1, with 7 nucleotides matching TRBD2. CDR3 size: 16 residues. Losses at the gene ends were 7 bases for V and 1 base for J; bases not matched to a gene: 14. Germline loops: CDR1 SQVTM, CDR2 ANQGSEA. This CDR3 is CSGGGRDFSGTDTQYF. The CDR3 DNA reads TGCAGCGGGGGGGGTCGGGATTTTTCCGGCACAGATACGCAGTATTTT.

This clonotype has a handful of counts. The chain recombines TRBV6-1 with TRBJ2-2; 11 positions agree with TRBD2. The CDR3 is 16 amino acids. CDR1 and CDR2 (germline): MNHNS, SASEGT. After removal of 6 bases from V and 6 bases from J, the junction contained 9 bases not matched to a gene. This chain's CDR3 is CASSRLAGRTPGELFF. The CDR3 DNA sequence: TGTGCCAGCAGCAGACTAGCGGGGAGGACCCCCGGGGAGCTGTTTTTT.